This TCR beta chain was captured by sequencing in a study of regulatory T cells in long-lasting Graves disease. Study outcomes and limitations: Comparison showed that persistent patients shared more public clonotypes (about 2,600) than new patients (roughly 970). Patients with persistent disease showed a bias toward TRBV28, TRBJ1-2 and TRBJ2-5.

Assembly of TCR beta libraries relied on iRepertoire HTBI primers together with Arm-PCR of CDR3 regions. In TCRdb, the multiplex PCR reads were re-called with MiXCR into one record per CDR3 protein. The table lists over 650,000 distinct CDR3 sequences, around 30% of them singletons, with 40% to 55% in the top ten. There are a few counts of this clonotype. What it binds is not known. The CDR3 sequence is 15 residues long. The germline CDR1 and CDR2 sequences are MNHNS and SASEGT. Between the trimmed V and J ends, which lost 3 bases and 2 bases, there was a span of 14 bases. The time point here: persistent/refractory GD, antithyroid drugs over 5 years with positive TRAb. Generation of the TCR library employed RNA extracted from PBMCs. In this cohort, patients came from an endocrinology department located in Xi'an, China.

V gene TRBV6-1 combines with J gene TRBJ2-7; D gene unclear. The clonotype was recovered from a female donor with Graves disease. The sample consisted of peripheral blood mononuclear cells (PBMCs), taken when the disease was refractory, from a patient treated with antithyroid drugs. The CDR3 is CASSDGQASTYEQYF. In nucleotides, the CDR3 is TGTGCCAGCAGTGATGGGCAGGCTTCGACCTACGAGCAGTACTTC.